The entry below gives a single T cell receptor (beta chain) sequence along with its context. Stated time point: after trial treatment. Treatment noted: LDRT plus nivolumab, ipilimumab, low-dose cyclophosphamide and aspirin (RACIN trial). This sample was included in a study of low-dose radiotherapy and immunotherapy resistance in tumors. V was shortened by 0 bases and J by 1 base, with 10 bases between the two germline ends. Germline CDR1 is SGHTA and CDR2 is FQGNSA. The CDR3 consists of 16 residues. TCRs underwent roughly 20 PCR cycles of amplification with a constant-region primer and V-primer adapter. TCRdb analysed the reads with MiXCR anew, one entry per CDR3 protein. The repertoire has 50,000 or so distinct CDR3 sequences, around 34% of them found once; the top ten carry roughly 8%.

The rearrangement links TRBV7-2 to TRBJ2-4; tentatively, D is TRBD2 (6 bases). This receptor was taken from a male donor with rectosigmoid adenocarcinoma. Sequenced here: PBMCs, sampled after low-dose radiotherapy plus immunotherapy. For the CDR3, the DNA is TGTGCCAGCAGCTTAGCGGCTAGCGCCGCCAAAAACATTCAGTACTTC. Its protein product is CASSLAASAAKNIQYF.